The next 30 T cell receptor beta chains were all read from a single sample in a study of blood T cells in healthy people across ages. Sample-barcoded 5' priming and a J-beta primer mix drove a second PCR of about 6 to 12 cycles. In TCRdb, the 5' RACE reads were re-called with MiXCR into one record per CDR3 protein. Seen here are 1.5 million to 2 million distinct CDR3 sequences, approximately 28% observed once, and the top ten hold 7.7%. Sequencing was performed on blood. Source of these receptors: a woman in her 30s in good health.

V usage is TRBV6-1 and J usage is TRBJ1-4, with 7 bases matching TRBD1. Germline V gives CDR1 MNHNS, CDR2 SASEGT. This CDR3 has 15 residues. The ends lost 2 bases at V and 8 bases at J; junction bases unmatched: 8. The CDR3 DNA reads TGTGCCAGCAGTGAACGGACAGGACCTTTGGAAAAACTGTTTTTT. This gives the protein CASSERTGPLEKLFF.

This clonotype was counted many times. The chain joins TRBV29-1 to TRBJ2-7; TRBD1 matches at 12 bases. From germline, CDR1 is SQVTM and CDR2 ANQGSEA. CDR3 size: 13 residues. V was clipped by 6 bases and J by 6 bases; unmatched bases: 6. CDR3 residues: CSVAGQGAGEQYF. Here the CDR3 DNA reads TGCAGCGTCGCGGGACAGGGGGCAGGCGAGCAGTACTTC.

This clonotype has a handful of counts. A junction boundary mismatches the germline segment, possibly from a read error. The J gene is TRBJ2-6, the V gene TRBV15; a possible D gene is TRBD1 (6 bases). The CDR3 length is 16 residues. The germline V gene has CDR1 LNHNV and CDR2 YYDKDF (reference sequence). The CDR3 is CATSRDQGSGANVRTF. CDR3 in DNA: TGTGCCACCAGCAGAGATCAGGGGTCCGGGGCCAACGTCCGGACTTTC.

This clonotype has just a few counts. The chain employs TRBV28 and TRBJ2-5; perhaps D is TRBD1 or TRBD2 (5 bases each). V shed 2 bases and J shed 5 bases, with 12 bases lying between them. Germline assignment: CDR1 MDHEN and CDR2 SYDVKM. CDR3 length: 14 amino acids. This CDR3 is CASSLKRDVETQYF. The CDR3 DNA reads as TGTGCCAGCAGTTTAAAGAGGGACGTGGAGACCCAGTACTTC.

The chain joins TRBV7-9 to TRBJ2-1; D is perhaps TRBD2 (5 bases). The CDR3 runs to 17 residues. Germline-derived CDR1 and CDR2 are SEHNR and FQNEAQ (reference sequence). Trimming took 4 bases from V and 0 from J, leaving 16 bases between them. The CDR3 DNA follows: TGTGCCAGCAGCTCCCCATTAGAGGGAGACTCCTACAATGAGCAGTTCTTC. Its protein product is CASSSPLEGDSYNEQFF.

This clonotype was found a few times. The chain joins TRBV5-1 to TRBJ2-1, with TRBD2 matching 7 bases. The CDR3 sequence is 16 residues long. V shed 2 bases and J 0 bases; nucleotides not matched to a gene: 5. CDR1 is SGHRS, CDR2 YFSETQ, per germline. DNA of the CDR3: TGCGCCAGCAGCTTTCTAGGACTAGTCTCCTACAATGAGCAGTTCTTC. Protein sequence: CASSFLGLVSYNEQFF.

This clonotype came up many times. The CDR3 sequence: CSPLVNYEQYF. Written as DNA, the CDR3 is TGCAGTCCCCTAGTCAACTACGAGCAGTACTTC. The J gene is TRBJ2-7, the V gene TRBV20-1, with D hard to call. The CDR3 loop spans 11 amino acids. Deletions cut 8 bases from V and 3 bases from J, with 11 bases between. CDR1 and CDR2 from the germline V gene are DFQATT and SNEGSKA (reference sequence).

This clonotype was seen a handful of times. The rearrangement uses TRBV12-3 or TRBV12-4 and TRBJ2-7; D might be TRBD1 (6 bases). The germline V and J ends were trimmed by 5 bases and 3 bases, with 14 bases remaining between them. The CDR3 loop spans 14 amino acids. For the CDR3, the DNA is TGTGCCAGCAGTCCCGATGAGGACAGCTACGAGCAGTACTTC. Its translation: CASSPDEDSYEQYF.

V usage is TRBV4-1 and J usage is TRBJ2-7; the D gene could be TRBD1 or TRBD2 (5 bases each). CDR1 is MGHRA, CDR2 YSYEKL, per germline. Trimming removed 4 bases from V and 5 bases from J, with 24 bases in between. CDR3 length equals 17 residues. CDR3 loop: CASSLRPTGTPNDEQYF. Here the CDR3 DNA reads TGCGCCAGCAGCCTCAGGCCTACCGGGACCCCGAACGACGAGCAGTACTTC.

The chain uses TRBV2 and TRBJ1-2; D is unclear. This CDR3 has 15 residues. Germline V gene data show CDR1 as SNHLY and CDR2 as FYNNEI. The V end was cut by 2 bases, the J end by 8 bases, with 18 bases between. CDR3 sequence reads: CASSETLESVGGYTF. The DNA of the CDR3 is TGTGCCAGCAGTGAAACGCTTGAGTCGGTGGGCGGCTACACCTTC.

Concerning this clonotype itself: A read error may account for a junction end that differs from germline. The chain links TRBV5-6 to TRBJ2-7, with 11 nucleotides matching TRBD1. CDR3 length: 16 amino acids. Germline CDR1 reads SGHDT; CDR2 reads YYEEEE. The CDR3 nucleotides are TGTGCCAACAGCTCACTGAACCGGGACAGGGGGAAGGAGCAGTACTTC. This codes for CANSSLNRDRGKEQYF.

The chain combines TRBV7-9 with TRBJ1-6; D remains unclear. The V end was cut by 4 bases, the J end by 6 bases, with 7 bases between. Germline CDR1 reads SEHNR; CDR2 reads FQNEAQ (reference sequence). The CDR3 is made up of 13 amino acids. CDR3 bases: TGTGCCAGCAGCTCGACTTCTAATTCACCCCTCCACTTT. It translates to CASSSTSNSPLHF.

With regard to this clonotype: At one end the junction does not follow the germline gene, possibly because of a read error. The V and J genes are TRBV4-2 and TRBJ2-7; possible D gene TRBD2, 5 bases. Germline assignment: CDR1 LGHNA and CDR2 YNFKEQ. The CDR3 covers 13 residues. This CDR3 is CAGSQAEASEQYF. The CDR3 coding sequence is TGTGCCGGCAGCCAAGCGGAAGCTAGCGAGCAGTACTTC.

This clonotype was seen only a few times. The chain employs TRBV5-1 and TRBJ2-2; the D call may be TRBD1 or TRBD2 (5 bases each). The CDR3 is made up of 16 amino acids. V gave up 4 bases and J gave up 1 base, with 14 bases separating them. Germline-derived CDR1 and CDR2 are SGHRS and YFSETQ. In nucleotides, the CDR3 is TGCGCCAGCAGCCCAACCGGGACGGTGAACACCGGGGAGCTGTTTTTT. Encoded protein: CASSPTGTVNTGELFF. The complete variable domain, with remaining parts taken from reference TRBV5-1 and TRBJ2-2, reads KAGVTQTPRYLIKTRGQQVTLSCSPISGHRSVSWYQQTPGQGLQFLFEYFSETQRNKGNFPGRFSGRQFSNSRSEMNVSTLELGDSALYLCASSPTGTVNTGELFFGEGSRLTVL.

V gene TRBV24-1 combines with J gene TRBJ2-7; D is ambiguous. The J call may not be correct, given that the DNA end is closer to TRBJ2-5. CDR3 length: 14 residues. The germline gives CDR1 KGHDR, CDR2 SFDVKD. The CDR3 DNA reads TGTGCCACCAGTGACTCCAAAGGCGCCAAGACCCAGTACTTC. It encodes CATSDSKGAKTQYF.

Note on this clonotype: A single base separates this from a much larger clone, so it may be a read error. It is likely a read error, because the conserved phenylalanine at the end of the CDR3 is missing. The V and J genes are TRBV29-1 and TRBJ2-3, with D perhaps matching TRBD1 (6 bases). CDR3 length: 15 amino acids. Germline V gene sequence: CDR1 SQVTM, CDR2 ANQGSEA. V was trimmed by 4 bases and J by 0 bases, leaving 14 bases between them. The CDR3 here is CSVVSGAHSTDTQYC. CDR3 nucleotides: TGCAGCGTTGTTTCAGGGGCCCATAGCACAGATACGCAGTATTGT.

This clonotype has just a few counts. The chain combines TRBV12-3 or TRBV12-4 with TRBJ1-1; no clear D. This CDR3 spans 12 amino acids. V was shortened by 7 bases and J by 7 bases, with 13 bases between the two germline ends. CDR3 sequence (DNA): TGTGCCAGCATTTCGTCAGGAGGTGAAGCTTTCTTT. Residues: CASISSGGEAFF.

In its sample, this clonotype was seen a few times. The chain combines TRBV11-2 with TRBJ2-5; 7 positions match TRBD1. The germline V gene encodes CDR1 SGHAT and CDR2 FQNNGV. The CDR3 runs to 15 residues. The V segment lost 5 bases and the J segment 0 bases; nucleotides outside the gene matches: 6. CDR3 nucleotide sequence: TGTGCCAGCAGCCCCTTACAGGGGTACCAAGAGACCCAGTACTTC. This sequence encodes CASSPLQGYQETQYF.

V gene TRBV6-1 combines with J gene TRBJ2-6; possible D gene TRBD2, 7 bases. The CDR3 is 18 residues long. Germline V gene data show CDR1 as MNHNS and CDR2 as SASEGT. Trimming took 8 bases from V and 0 from J, leaving 20 bases between them. The CDR3 spells CASAGGRLSYSGANVLTF. As DNA, the CDR3 is TGTGCCAGCGCCGGGGGGCGGCTTAGTTACTCTGGGGCCAACGTCCTGACTTTC.

This clonotype was counted only a few times. The rearrangement uses TRBV7-2 and TRBJ1-2, with TRBD1 matching 9 bases. Germline CDR1 reads SGHTA; CDR2 reads FQGNSA. The CDR3 sequence is 15 residues long. Losses at the gene ends were 5 bases for V and 4 bases for J; bases not matched to a gene: 8. The CDR3 protein is CASSPWGDRVYGYTF. For the CDR3, the DNA is TGTGCCAGCAGCCCCTGGGGGGACAGGGTCTATGGCTACACCTTC. The full variable domain, with the rest looked up from reference TRBV7-2 and TRBJ1-2, is GAGVSQSPSNKVTEKGKDVELRCDPISGHTALYWYRQSLGQGLEFLIYFQGNSAPDKSGLPSDRFSAERTGGSVSTLTIQRTQQEDSAVYLCASSPWGDRVYGYTFGSGTRLTVV.

This clonotype was seen more than once but under ten times. The V call is TRBV18, the J call TRBJ2-5; 8 bases agree with TRBD2. The tail of the sequence fits TRBJ2-7 better, so the J call may be wrong. Germline V gene sequence: CDR1 KGHSH, CDR2 LQKENI. This CDR3 comprises 14 residues. The CDR3 loop is CASSDSGKSYEQYF. CDR3 coding DNA: TGTGCCAGCTCAGATAGCGGGAAATCCTACGAGCAGTACTTC.

On this clonotype: One end of the junction does not line up with germline, which may come from a read error. V gene TRBV10-3 combines with J gene TRBJ1-1; 12 positions agree with TRBD1. Germline-derived CDR1 and CDR2 are ENHRY and SYGVKD. CDR3 length: 17 amino acids. The CDR3: CAFRPGQGAIRDTEAFF. For the CDR3, the DNA is TGTGCCTTCAGGCCGGGACAGGGGGCCATAAGGGACACTGAAGCTTTCTTT.

The V call is TRBV7-2, the J call TRBJ1-4; D might be TRBD1 (6 bases). There are 17 residues in the CDR3. The germline CDR1 and CDR2 sequences are SGHTA and FQGNSA. Trimming stripped 3 bases from V and 7 bases from J, with 21 bases between. CDR3 nucleotides: TGTGCCAGCAGCTTCCTAGAAAGACAGGCGCTCGGTGAAAAACTGTTTTTT. Amino acids: CASSFLERQALGEKLFF.

This chain connects TRBV20-1 to TRBJ2-3, with D possibly TRBD2 on 6 matching bases. V lost 4 bases and J 2 bases, leaving 16 bases between the germline ends. Germline V gene sequence: CDR1 DFQATT, CDR2 SNEGSKA (reference sequence). CDR3 length equals 15 residues. The CDR3 is CSATNSGGNTDTQYF. The CDR3, as DNA: TGCAGTGCTACTAATTCCGGGGGAAACACAGATACGCAGTATTTT.

The chain recombines TRBV28 with TRBJ1-2; D ambiguous. The CDR3 has 11 residues. Germline V gene lookup returns CDR1 MDHEN and CDR2 SYDVKM. V was trimmed by 6 bases and J by 10 bases, leaving 12 bases between them. The CDR3 region has the DNA TGTGCCAGCAGCTCCGACGGGTCCTACACCTTC. It codes for CASSSDGSYTF.

This clonotype was observed a handful of times. The rearrangement uses TRBV5-5 and TRBJ2-7; 9 nucleotides align to TRBD1. The CDR3 runs to 15 residues. CDR1 SGHKS and CDR2 YYEKEE come from the germline V gene (reference sequence). Trimming took 2 bases from V and 5 from J; bases not matched to a gene: 8. CDR3 DNA: TGTGCCAGCAGCTTAGTTGGGACAGGGCTCGACGAGCAGTACTTC. Its translation is CASSLVGTGLDEQYF.

This clonotype has more than one count but fewer than ten. The chain has TRBV11-3 and TRBJ2-2; TRBD1 agrees at 11 bases. The CDR3 spans 17 residues. From germline, CDR1 is SGHNT and CDR2 YENEEA. Trimming took 1 base from V and 3 from J; bases not matched to a gene: 4. DNA of the CDR3: TGTGCCAGCAGCTTAGGCCCGGGACAGGGGGACACCGGGGAGCTGTTTTTT. It specifies CASSLGPGQGDTGELFF.

A few counts support this clonotype. The V and J genes are TRBV7-3 and TRBJ2-7, with D possibly being TRBD1 or TRBD2 (5 bases each). This CDR3 region has 15 residues. Germline lookup yields CDR1 SGHTA and CDR2 FQGTGA. With 4 bases removed from V and 1 base from J, the gap between germline ends came to 14 bases. In DNA form, the CDR3 reads TGTGCCAGCAGCTCAGGTGGGGGAATGTCCTACGAGCAGTACTTC. This codes for CASSSGGGMSYEQYF. Full variable domain (rest looked up from reference TRBV7-3 and TRBJ2-7): GAGVSQTPSNKVTEKGKYVELRCDPISGHTALYWYRQSLGQGPEFLIYFQGTGAADDSGLPNDRFFAVRPEGSVSTLKIQRTERGDSAVYLCASSSGGGMSYEQYFGPGTRLTVT.

In this sample, this clonotype turned up a few times. The rearrangement links TRBV7-9 to TRBJ1-5; 8 bases agree with TRBD1. This CDR3 comprises 16 residues. Unmatched junction bases numbered 6, after V lost 3 bases and J lost 2 bases. Germline loops: CDR1 SEHNR, CDR2 FQNEAQ (reference sequence). The CDR3 DNA follows: TGTGCCAGCAGCTTTGGACAGGGTCATGGCAATCAGCCCCAGCATTTT. This encodes CASSFGQGHGNQPQHF.

V gene TRBV29-1 combines with J gene TRBJ2-3; D is undetermined. This CDR3 spans 14 amino acids. Germline CDR1 reads SQVTM; CDR2 reads ANQGSEA. The V end lost 2 bases, the J end lost 0 bases, and 9 bases lay between the germline ends. This chain's CDR3 is CSVEPVSSTDTQYF. CDR3 coding DNA: TGCAGCGTTGAACCGGTGTCCAGCACAGATACGCAGTATTTT.